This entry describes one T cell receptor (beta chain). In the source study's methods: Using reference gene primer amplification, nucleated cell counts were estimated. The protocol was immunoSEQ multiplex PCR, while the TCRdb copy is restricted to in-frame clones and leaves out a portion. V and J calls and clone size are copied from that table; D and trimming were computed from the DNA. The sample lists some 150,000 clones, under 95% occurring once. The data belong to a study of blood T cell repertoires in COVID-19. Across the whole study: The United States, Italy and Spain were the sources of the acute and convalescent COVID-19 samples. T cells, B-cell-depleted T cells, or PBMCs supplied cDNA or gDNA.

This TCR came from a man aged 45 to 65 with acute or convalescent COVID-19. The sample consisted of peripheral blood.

The CDR3 coding sequence is TGTGCCAGCAGTTCCCCCGGGATTCGGACTGGAAACACCATATATTTT. Translated: CASSSPGIRTGNTIYF. This sequence joins TRBV27 and TRBJ1-3; D gene unclear. The germline V gene encodes CDR1 MNHEY and CDR2 SMNVEV (reference sequence). The CDR3 sequence is 16 residues long. V was clipped by 4 bases and J by 2 bases, with 15 bases between them.